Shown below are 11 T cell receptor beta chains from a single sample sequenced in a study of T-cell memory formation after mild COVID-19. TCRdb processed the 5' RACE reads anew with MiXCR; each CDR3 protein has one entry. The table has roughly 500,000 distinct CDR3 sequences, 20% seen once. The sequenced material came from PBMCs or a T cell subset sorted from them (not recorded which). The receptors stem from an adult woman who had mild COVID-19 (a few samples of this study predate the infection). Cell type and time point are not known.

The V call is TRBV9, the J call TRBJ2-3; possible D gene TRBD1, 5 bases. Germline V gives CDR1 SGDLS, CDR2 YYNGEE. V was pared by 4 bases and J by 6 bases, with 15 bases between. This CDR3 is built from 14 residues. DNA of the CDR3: TGTGCCAGCAGCCCTTCCGCCAGGGTTGATACGCAGTATTTT. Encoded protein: CASSPSARVDTQYF.

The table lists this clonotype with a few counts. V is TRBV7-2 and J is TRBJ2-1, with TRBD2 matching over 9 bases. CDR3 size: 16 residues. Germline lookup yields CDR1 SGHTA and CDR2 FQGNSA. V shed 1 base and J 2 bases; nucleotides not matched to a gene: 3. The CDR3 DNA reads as TGTGCCAGCAGCTTAGGGGTAGCGGGGGCCTACAATGAGCAGTTCTTC. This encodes CASSLGVAGAYNEQFF.

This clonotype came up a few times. The CDR3, as DNA: TGTGCCACCAGTGGAGGGGAAGAGACCCAGTACTTC. This codes for CATSGGEETQYF. The rearrangement uses TRBV24-1 and TRBJ2-5; D may match TRBD1 or TRBD2 (5 bases each). This CDR3 comprises 12 residues. The V end lost 5 bases, the J end lost 3 bases, and 6 bases lay between the germline ends. From germline, CDR1 is KGHDR and CDR2 SFDVKD.

The CDR3 DNA is TGTGCCAGCAGCCCCCCCGGGAACCCACACTATGGCTACACCTTC. Encoded protein: CASSPPGNPHYGYTF. The chain is built from TRBV7-8 and TRBJ1-2, with unresolved D. CDR3 length: 15 amino acids. V lost 5 bases to trimming and J lost 3 bases, with 16 bases between them. Per the germline V gene, CDR1 is SGHVS and CDR2 is FQNEAQ.

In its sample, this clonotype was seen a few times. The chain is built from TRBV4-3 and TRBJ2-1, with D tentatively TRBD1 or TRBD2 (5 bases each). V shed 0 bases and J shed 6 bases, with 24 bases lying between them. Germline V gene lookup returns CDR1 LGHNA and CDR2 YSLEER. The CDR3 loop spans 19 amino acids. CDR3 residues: CASSQDFLNIRGRLNEQFF. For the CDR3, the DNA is TGCGCCAGCAGCCAAGATTTCCTCAATATTCGGGGCCGCCTCAATGAGCAGTTCTTC.

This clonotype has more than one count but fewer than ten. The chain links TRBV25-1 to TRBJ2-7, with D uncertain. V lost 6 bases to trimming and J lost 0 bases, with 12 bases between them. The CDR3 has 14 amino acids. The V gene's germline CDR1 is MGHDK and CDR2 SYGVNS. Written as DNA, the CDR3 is TGTGCCAGCAGCCGGAACAGCCGCTCCTACGAGCAGTACTTC. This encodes CASSRNSRSYEQYF.

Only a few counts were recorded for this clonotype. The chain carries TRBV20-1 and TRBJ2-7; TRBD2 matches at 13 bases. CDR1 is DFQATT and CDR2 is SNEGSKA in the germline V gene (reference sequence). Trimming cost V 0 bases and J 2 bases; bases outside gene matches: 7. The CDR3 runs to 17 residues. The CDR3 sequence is CSARDRLAGGRPYEQYF. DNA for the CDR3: TGCAGTGCTAGAGATAGACTAGCGGGGGGCCGACCCTACGAGCAGTACTTC.

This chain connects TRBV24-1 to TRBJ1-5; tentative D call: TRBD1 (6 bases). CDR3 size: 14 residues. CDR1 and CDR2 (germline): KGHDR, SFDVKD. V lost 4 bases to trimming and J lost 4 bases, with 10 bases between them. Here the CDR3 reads CATSETGTNQPQHF. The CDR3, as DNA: TGTGCCACCAGTGAAACAGGGACGAATCAGCCCCAGCATTTT.

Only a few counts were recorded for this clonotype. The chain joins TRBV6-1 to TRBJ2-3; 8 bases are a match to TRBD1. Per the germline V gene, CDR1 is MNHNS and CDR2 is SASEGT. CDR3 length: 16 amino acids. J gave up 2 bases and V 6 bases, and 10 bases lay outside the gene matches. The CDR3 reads CASRPWTGSPTDTQYF. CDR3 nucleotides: TGTGCCAGCAGGCCCTGGACAGGGAGTCCCACAGATACGCAGTATTTT.

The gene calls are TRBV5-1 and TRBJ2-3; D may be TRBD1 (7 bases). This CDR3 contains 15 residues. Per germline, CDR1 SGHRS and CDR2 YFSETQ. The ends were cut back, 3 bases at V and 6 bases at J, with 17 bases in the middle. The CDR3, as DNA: TGCGCCAGCAGCTCCCGGGACCCAGGGGGGGATACGCAGTATTTT. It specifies CASSSRDPGGDTQYF.

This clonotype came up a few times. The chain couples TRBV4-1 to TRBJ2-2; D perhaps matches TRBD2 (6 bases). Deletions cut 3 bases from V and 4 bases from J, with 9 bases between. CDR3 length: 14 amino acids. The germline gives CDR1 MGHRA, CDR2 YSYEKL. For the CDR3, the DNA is TGCGCCAGCAGCCATGGGGGAGGCACCGGGGAGCTGTTTTTT. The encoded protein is CASSHGGGTGELFF.